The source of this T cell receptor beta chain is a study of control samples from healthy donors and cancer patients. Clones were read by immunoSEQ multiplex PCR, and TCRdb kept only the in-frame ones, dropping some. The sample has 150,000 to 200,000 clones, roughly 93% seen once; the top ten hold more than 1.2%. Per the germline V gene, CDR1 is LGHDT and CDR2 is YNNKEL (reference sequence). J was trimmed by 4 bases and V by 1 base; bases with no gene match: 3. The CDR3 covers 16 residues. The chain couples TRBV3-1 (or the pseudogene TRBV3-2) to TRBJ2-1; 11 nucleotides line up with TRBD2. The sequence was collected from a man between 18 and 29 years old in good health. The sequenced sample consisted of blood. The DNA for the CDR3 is TGTGCCAGCAGCCAAGGGACTAGCGGGTCATACAATGAGCAGTTCTTC. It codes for CASSQGTSGSYNEQFF.